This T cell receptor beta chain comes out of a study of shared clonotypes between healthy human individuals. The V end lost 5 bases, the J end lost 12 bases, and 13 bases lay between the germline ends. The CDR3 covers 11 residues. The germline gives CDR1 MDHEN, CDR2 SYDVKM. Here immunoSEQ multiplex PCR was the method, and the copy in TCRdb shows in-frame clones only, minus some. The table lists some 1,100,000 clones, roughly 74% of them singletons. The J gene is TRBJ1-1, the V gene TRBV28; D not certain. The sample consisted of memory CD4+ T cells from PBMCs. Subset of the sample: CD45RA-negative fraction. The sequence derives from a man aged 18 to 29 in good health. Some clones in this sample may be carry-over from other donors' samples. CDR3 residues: CASSQQLTSFF. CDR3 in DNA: TGTGCCAGCAGTCAACAACTGACGTCTTTCTTT. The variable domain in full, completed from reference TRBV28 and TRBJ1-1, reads DVKVTQSSRYLVKRTGEKVFLECVQDMDHENMFWYRQDPGLGLRLIYFSYDVKMKEKGDIPEGYSVSREKKERFSLILESASTNQTSMYLCASSQQLTSFFGQGTRLTVV.